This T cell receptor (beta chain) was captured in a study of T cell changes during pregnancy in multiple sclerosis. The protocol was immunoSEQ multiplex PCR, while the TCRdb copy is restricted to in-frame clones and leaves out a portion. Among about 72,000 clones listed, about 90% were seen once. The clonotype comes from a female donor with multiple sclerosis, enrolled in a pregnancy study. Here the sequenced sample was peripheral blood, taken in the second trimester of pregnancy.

Here the CDR3 reads CASSVLGGETQYF. CDR3 bases: TGTGCCAGCAGCGTACTAGGTGGAGAGACCCAGTACTTC. V usage is TRBV9 and J usage is TRBJ2-5; D gene uncertain. The CDR3 runs to 13 residues. The germline CDR1 and CDR2 sequences are SGDLS and YYNGEE. V was cut by 1 base and J by 4 bases, with 8 bases left in between.